This T cell receptor (beta chain) was found in a study of shared clonotypes between healthy human individuals. Study-wide background: Each donor had three CD4 naive, three CD4 memory, two CD8 naive and one CD8 memory plate.

Healthy and HIV-negative, the adult donors had no recent acute infections or vaccinations. Method: immunoSEQ multiplex PCR; TCRdb's copy keeps in-frame clones and lacks some. The table shows some 2,000,000 clones, with 95% occurring only once. The CDR3 extends over 14 amino acids. The ends were cut back, 0 bases at V and 6 bases at J, with 8 bases in the middle. From germline, CDR1 is ENHRY and CDR2 SYGVKD. The chain uses TRBV10-3 and TRBJ1-4, with D hard to call. The sequenced sample was naive CD4+ T cells sorted from blood. Subset indicated: CD45RA+ positively selected. The clonotype comes from a man between 18 and 29 years old in good health. The DNA of the CDR3 is TGTGCCATCAGTGAGTCGGGCAGCTATGAAAAACTGTTTTTT. Its protein is CAISESGSYEKLFF.